This TCR beta chain was profiled in a study of human T cells and chemical hapten exposure (dated by TCRdb to the early 2020s). Study-wide context: For sensitization, 2% DPC in acetone was applied to a roughly 2 cm by roughly 2 cm area of upper inner arm skin. Throughout the study period of 20 to 30 weeks, patients also received therapeutic DPC doses to the scalp every week. Blood for TCR sequencing was provided by twenty-nine alopecia patients at one to four time points (pre-sensitization, 2, 6 and 24 weeks). The mostly female patient cohort included alopecia areata with under or over 50% scalp involvement, alopecia totalis and alopecia universalis. Blood was sampled from patients pre-sensitization (week 0) and at 2, 6 and about 24 weeks after DPC sensitization. Patch tests used Finn chambers with 0.01% DPC on the upper back, scored after 6 days by International Contact Dermatitis Research Group standards. This study followed changes in the peripheral blood TCR repertoire in vivo during primary and secondary sensitization of alopecia patients to the hapten diphenylcyclopropenone (DPC). Libraries were pooled for sequencing, and per-sample TCR yields varied mainly because of small differences in library volumes within the pool.

Libraries were constructed by RACE. Sequencing took place on a NextSeq 500. Library preparation attached unique molecular identifiers to individual cDNA molecules for quantitative, reproducible TCR counting. Both TCR alpha and TCR beta chains were sequenced from each blood RNA sample. Per the source publication's procedure: Samples had a median of roughly 91,000 TCRs, with a range from roughly 23,224 to 700,000. V, J and CDR3 annotation of the TCR reads was carried out using the Decombinator software suite. To make PS versus PT1 abundance plots, every sample was subsampled to the same number of TCRs (28,000). Expanded TCRs were defined as absent before sensitization and observed at least eight times at the 2-week time point. TCRdb passed the public sequencing reads through fastp at Q25 and MiXCR, retaining productive beta sequences. Every distinct CDR3 protein forms one entry, paired with its most common genes and DNA. TCRdb, rather than the study authors, made the V and J calls. This sample holds roughly 150,000 distinct CDR3 sequences; about a quarter were observed only once. The top ten constitute under 2.5% of the sample.

The investigation overall reported the following: No change with DPC sensitization was found in the number of TCRs above 1 in 1000 frequency, and no evidence of global repertoire structure alterations was found. Patch test score was positively correlated with the number of PT1 expanded TCRs, with significance at thresholds 8, 16 and 32 but not at 4. Compared with pre-sensitization or healthy control sets, expanded TCRs formed significantly more large CDR3 similarity clusters, which is consistent with antigen-driven responses. Because all patients had alopecia, a presumed autoimmune disease, the immune response of the patients might differ from that of healthy individuals. Repeated subsampling changed both the strength of the expansion versus patch-test correlation and the threshold at which the correlation became significant.

The time point label for this specimen denotes: patch test 3, about 24 weeks after DPC sensitization. Taken with the paper, the label for treatment or condition translates to: therapeutic diphenylcyclopropenone sensitization with weekly scalp DPC. At each patch-test visit, blood was drawn before the patch test was applied. Patients were considered eligible if aged 18 to 70, diagnosed with alopecia and deemed suitable for DPC therapy, and patients were excluded if pregnant. Total RNA was extracted from unfractionated whole blood collected in Tempus Blood RNA tubes. V was cut back by 4 bases and J by 3 bases, leaving a gap of 17 bases between them. The CDR3, cysteine through phenylalanine, is 16 amino acids long. Kept here is only the CDR3 DNA, which spans 48 bases and is read in frame from base 1. The germline V gene encodes CDR1 LGHNA and CDR2 YSLEER. This clonotype has only a few counts. Its specific antigen is unknown. No base quality values were provided; no much bigger clone lies one nucleotide off.

The rearranged segments are TRBV4-3 and TRBJ2-3, with no confident D gene call. The receptor's source is a woman aged 18-29 years with alopecia areata. Some clones in this sample may be carry-over from other donors' samples. Sequences were derived from whole blood, sampled in connection with sensitization to the hapten diphenylcyclopropenone (DPC). The CDR3 reads as follows: CASSRFPGEITDTQYF. The sequenced DNA: TGCGCCAGCAGCCGGTTTCCGGGTGAGATTACAGATACGCAGTATTTT.